The subject of this entry is one T cell receptor beta chain. Its target is unknown. Produced via immunoSEQ multiplex PCR; TCRdb's table is partial and in-frame only. The sample holds approximately 120,000 clones, around 87% seen once. The data derive from a study of T cell responses to AZD1222 COVID-19 vaccine. Findings and caveats of the study: Without day 14 samples, only post-peak T cell repertoires were studied. Possibly, clonal diversity was underestimated; donors were largely white British and included more females. Dominant at 160-218 and 743-854, vaccine-associated CD4 TCRs also spanned spike.

Germline V gene lookup returns CDR1 LNHDA and CDR2 SQIVND (reference sequence). This CDR3 comprises 14 residues. V gave up 3 bases and J gave up 1 base, with 9 bases separating them. Sequencing used peripheral blood, obtained 28 days after the second AZD1222 dose. This TCR derives from an adult who received the AZD1222 COVID-19 vaccine. The chain couples TRBV19 to TRBJ1-1, with D unresolved. Here the CDR3 DNA reads TGTGCCAGTAGTATTGGGGATACGAACACTGAAGCTTTCTTT. It encodes CASSIGDTNTEAFF.